Listed here are 21 T cell receptor beta chains from one sample, sequenced in a study of cytomegalovirus exposure and HLA in healthy donors. The PCR ran on 60 Vbeta and 13 Jbeta primers. The protocol was immunoSEQ multiplex PCR, while the TCRdb copy is restricted to in-frame clones and leaves out a portion. The data contain 100,000 to 150,000 clones, under 20% of them singletons. Sequencing was carried out using PBMCs. The receptors come from a female donor in good health and CMV-seropositive.

This clone was picked up a small number of times. The rearrangement uses TRBV10-3 and TRBJ1-1, with no clear D. Trimming took off 2 bases at V and 7 bases at J, with 5 bases between the two ends. The CDR3 is made up of 11 amino acids. Germline loops: CDR1 ENHRY, CDR2 SYGVKD. The CDR3 reads CAISERGEAFF. The CDR3 DNA is TGTGCCATCAGTGAGCGCGGTGAAGCTTTCTTT.

There are a few counts of this clone. The chain has TRBV6-1 and TRBJ1-6, with no clear D. This CDR3 is 13 amino acids long. Trimming removed 3 bases at V and 13 bases at J, with 13 bases between. Germline V gene sequence: CDR1 MNHNS, CDR2 SASEGT. The CDR3 spells CASSDALVEPLHF. The CDR3 nucleotides are TGTGCCAGCAGTGACGCCCTTGTGGAGCCCCTCCACTTT.

This clone showed up just once. One junction end does not reproduce the germline sequence, and a read error may be involved. This rearrangement joins TRBV7-2 to TRBJ2-7; TRBD1 matches at 7 bases. The CDR3 consists of 14 residues. Germline V gene data show CDR1 as SGHTA and CDR2 as FQGNSA. The CDR3 nucleotides read TGTGCCAGCAGCGCCCAACAGGGGCGGAGCGGCTTCGACTTC. This gives the protein CASSAQQGRSGFDF. Looking up the rest from reference TRBV7-2 and TRBJ2-7 gives the full variable domain: GAGVSQSPSNKVTEKGKDVELRCDPISGHTALYWYRQSLGQGLEFLIYFQGNSAPDKSGLPSDRFSAERTGGSVSTLTIQRTQQEDSAVYLCASSAQQGRSGFDFGPGTRLTVT.

In its sample, this clone was seen a few times. The chain couples TRBV5-6 to TRBJ1-5; 7 nucleotides line up with TRBD1. V shed 4 bases and J 2 bases; nucleotides not matched to a gene: 12. The CDR3 length is 17 residues. Germline V gene lookup returns CDR1 SGHDT and CDR2 YYEEEE. CDR3 region: CASSTRQGPLGNQPQHF. Here the CDR3 DNA reads TGTGCCAGCAGCACCCGACAGGGCCCATTAGGCAATCAGCCCCAGCATTTT.

This clone came up a few times. The chain joins TRBV18 to TRBJ2-5; 8 nucleotides agree with TRBD1. The CDR3 is 15 amino acids. J gave up 0 bases and V 4 bases, and 4 bases lay outside the gene matches. Per germline, CDR1 KGHSH and CDR2 LQKENI. The CDR3 nucleotides are TGTGCCAGCTCACTTTGGACAGGGAACCAAGAGACCCAGTACTTC. Translated: CASSLWTGNQETQYF.

The sample holds a few counts of this clone. The chain carries TRBV27 and TRBJ1-1; 9 bases agree with TRBD1. This CDR3 has 16 amino acids. The junction had 8 bases not matched to a gene; V was cut back by 6 bases and J by 0 bases. Per germline, CDR1 MNHEY and CDR2 SMNVEV (reference sequence). CDR3 sequence (DNA): TGTGCCAGCAGCTTTGGACAGGGGCGCATGAACACTGAAGCTTTCTTT. This codes for CASSFGQGRMNTEAFF.

The sample holds a few counts of this clone. The chain combines TRBV27 with TRBJ2-7; D possibly corresponds to TRBD2 (5 bases). V was pared by 2 bases and J by 3 bases, with 14 bases between. CDR3 length: 15 amino acids. Germline V gene lookup returns CDR1 MNHEY and CDR2 SMNVEV (reference sequence). CDR3 sequence reads: CASSLRGRVLYEQYF. The CDR3 DNA follows: TGTGCCAGCAGTTTACGTGGGAGAGTCCTCTACGAGCAGTACTTC.

This clone occurred a few times. V and J are TRBV6-5 and TRBJ1-2, with D perhaps matching TRBD1 (6 bases). Germline CDR1 MNHEY, CDR2 SVGAGI. This CDR3 has 14 residues. Trimming cost V 6 bases and J 5 bases, with 16 bases left between them. DNA for the CDR3: TGTGCCAGCAGCGAAGAGGACAGCCATTATGGCTACACCTTC. Translated: CASSEEDSHYGYTF.

Concerning this clone: Other DNA sequences in this specimen translate into the identical CDR3. This rearrangement joins TRBV28 to TRBJ2-4; D gene ambiguous. V lost 2 bases and J lost 0, with 8 bases in between. This CDR3 has 15 amino acids. Germline CDR1 and CDR2: MDHEN and SYDVKM. CDR3 in amino acids: CASSLGQLAKNIQYF. CDR3 in DNA: TGTGCCAGCAGTTTAGGCCAGTTAGCCAAAAACATTCAGTACTTC.

V is TRBV5-5 and J is TRBJ1-1; 7 bases agree with TRBD1. The trim removed 2 bases at V and 3 bases at J, leaving 7 bases unmatched. Germline CDR1 reads SGHKS; CDR2 reads YYEKEE (reference sequence). The CDR3 loop spans 15 amino acids. CDR3 residues: CASSFSVRGDTEAFF. The CDR3 coding sequence is TGTGCCAGCAGCTTTTCGGTCAGGGGGGACACTGAAGCTTTCTTT.

This chain uses TRBV28 with TRBJ2-7; D is unresolved. Trimming cost V 2 bases and J 4 bases, with 21 bases left between them. The CDR3 is 17 amino acids. Germline lookup yields CDR1 MDHEN and CDR2 SYDVKM. The CDR3 DNA reads TGTGCCAGCAGTTTACTCGGTCACCTAAACTTGGTGTACGAGCAGTACTTC. Translated, it gives CASSLLGHLNLVYEQYF.

This clone has just a few counts. CDR3 in amino acids: CASSRTGLPYEQYF. Here the CDR3 DNA reads TGTGCCAGCTCACGGACAGGGCTTCCCTACGAGCAGTACTTC. The genes are TRBV18 and TRBJ2-7, with 8 positions matching TRBD1. Trimming at V came to 4 bases and at J to 2 bases, leaving 4 bases not matched to a gene. This CDR3 spans 14 amino acids. CDR1 is KGHSH and CDR2 is LQKENI in the germline V gene.

V gene TRBV7-9 combines with J gene TRBJ2-7; D gene ambiguous. The V end lost 5 bases, the J end lost 6 bases, and 11 bases lay between the germline ends. Germline CDR1 is SEHNR and CDR2 is FQNEAQ (reference sequence). This CDR3 is built from 12 residues. The CDR3 nucleotides are TGTGCCAGCAGCCTCGGTTCCGCCGAGCAGTACTTC. Translated, it gives CASSLGSAEQYF.

This clone was counted between two and nine times. This chain joins TRBV28 and TRBJ2-7; possible D gene TRBD1, 5 bases. The germline V gene has CDR1 MDHEN and CDR2 SYDVKM. Trimming took 6 bases from V and 4 from J, leaving 10 bases between them. The CDR3 consists of 12 residues. CDR3 sequence: CASRKGVYEQYF. CDR3 DNA sequence: TGTGCCAGCAGAAAAGGGGTTTACGAGCAGTACTTC.

This clone was seen more than once but under ten times. This chain connects TRBV7-9 to TRBJ2-5, with D tentatively TRBD2 (5 bases). The CDR3 loop spans 13 amino acids. Germline values: CDR1 SEHNR, CDR2 FQNEAQ (reference sequence). V was trimmed by 5 bases and J by 4 bases, leaving 11 bases between them. The CDR3 DNA reads as TGTGCCAGCAGCGCGGGTCTTAGAGAGACCCAGTACTTC. Its translation: CASSAGLRETQYF.

The rearrangement links TRBV27 to TRBJ2-5; D is unresolved. Germline V gene data show CDR1 as MNHEY and CDR2 as SMNVEV (reference sequence). The length of the CDR3 is 11 residues. Trimming took 3 bases from V and 4 from J, leaving 3 bases between them. Here the CDR3 DNA reads TGTGCCAGCAGTTTCCTAGAGACCCAGTACTTC. This translates into CASSFLETQYF.

The CDR3 loop reads CASSQEAGDQPQHF. The CDR3 coding sequence is TGCGCCAGCAGCCAAGAGGCAGGGGATCAGCCCCAGCATTTT. This rearrangement joins TRBV4-3 to TRBJ1-5; a possible D gene is TRBD1 (6 bases). Germline V gene lookup returns CDR1 LGHNA and CDR2 YSLEER. Deletions cut 0 bases from V and 5 bases from J, with 8 bases between. This CDR3 is 14 amino acids long.

This clone was recorded a few times. The J gene is TRBJ1-4, the V gene TRBV27; no reliable D call. V lost 4 bases, J lost 7 bases, and 7 bases lay in between. Germline CDR1 reads MNHEY; CDR2 reads SMNVEV (reference sequence). The CDR3 runs to 12 residues. CDR3 residues: CASSSPSEKLFF. CDR3 bases: TGTGCCAGCAGTTCTCCGAGTGAAAAACTGTTTTTT.

CDR3 protein: CASSSPSLVPGGGTQYF. The CDR3 DNA reads TGTGCCAGCAGCTCCCCCAGCCTAGTTCCCGGGGGGGGTACGCAGTATTTT. This rearrangement joins TRBV5-6 to TRBJ2-3; 8 bases fit TRBD2. The junction had 17 bases not matched to a gene; V was cut back by 3 bases and J by 8 bases. Germline CDR1 and CDR2: SGHDT and YYEEEE. The CDR3 is 17 residues long. The whole variable domain, filled in from reference TRBV5-6 and TRBJ2-3, reads DAGVTQSPTHLIKTRGQQVTLRCSPKSGHDTVSWYQQALGQGPQFIFQYYEEEERQRGNFPDRFSGHQFPNYSSELNVNALLLGDSALYLCASSSPSLVPGGGTQYFGPGTRLTVL.

This clone occurred a few times. V and J are TRBV18 and TRBJ1-5, with D possibly being TRBD1 (5 bases). Germline CDR1 and CDR2: KGHSH and LQKENI. V lost 1 base to trimming and J lost 4 bases, with 14 bases between them. This CDR3 contains 16 residues. CDR3 sequence reads: CASSPRVGAGNQPQHF. Written as DNA, the CDR3 is TGTGCCAGCTCACCACGGGTAGGGGCAGGGAATCAGCCCCAGCATTTT.

This clone was detected only a few times. This chain uses TRBV7-2 with TRBJ1-2, with D tentatively TRBD1 (6 bases). Looked up from germline, CDR1 is SGHTA and CDR2 is FQGNSA. The CDR3 runs 18 residues. V was cut by 5 bases and J by 0 bases, with 22 bases left in between. The CDR3 is CASSPAPLYRAANYGYTF. CDR3 coding DNA: TGTGCCAGCAGCCCAGCCCCCCTTTACAGGGCAGCTAACTATGGCTACACCTTC.